One sample yielded the 18 T cell receptor beta chains listed below, sequenced in a study of cytomegalovirus exposure and HLA in healthy donors. 13 Jbeta primers and 60 Vbeta primers were used for the PCR. Sequencing used immunoSEQ multiplex PCR; TCRdb keeps in-frame clones, though not all of them. In the table there are 150,000 or so clones, approximately 70% of which are singletons. Material: PBMCs. The source of these receptors is a woman aged 55-75 years in good health and CMV-seropositive.

The V gene is TRBV28, the J gene TRBJ1-3; D gene ambiguous. The germline CDR1 and CDR2 sequences are MDHEN and SYDVKM. The CDR3 totals 15 residues. The V end lost 7 bases, the J end lost 3 bases, and 16 bases lay between the germline ends. In DNA form, the CDR3 reads TGTGCCAGCACGTACTCCGGAGAAGATGGAAACACCATATATTTT. This codes for CASTYSGEDGNTIYF.

The J gene is TRBJ1-5, the V gene TRBV28, with 7 bases that match TRBD1. The CDR3 extends over 15 amino acids. Germline assignment: CDR1 MDHEN and CDR2 SYDVKM. The V and J ends lost 3 bases and 5 bases, in that order; junction bases with no gene match: 7. The CDR3 DNA is TGTGCCAGCAGTTTTCGACAGGGCGGGTATCAGCCCCAGCATTTT. It codes for CASSFRQGGYQPQHF.

The chain joins TRBV29-1 to TRBJ2-1, with a tentative D call TRBD1 (7 bases). Germline CDR1 reads SQVTM; CDR2 reads ANQGSEA. The CDR3 covers 12 residues. V lost 5 bases and J lost 8, with 13 bases in between. The CDR3 protein is CSVCRGAHEQFF. For the CDR3, the DNA is TGCAGCGTTTGCAGGGGGGCCCATGAGCAGTTCTTC.

V gene TRBV14 combines with J gene TRBJ2-1; D might be TRBD1 (5 bases). Germline loops: CDR1 SGHDN, CDR2 FVKESK. The germline V and J ends were trimmed by 0 bases and 13 bases, with 13 bases remaining between them. This CDR3 region has 13 residues. The CDR3 DNA follows: TGTGCCAGCAGCCAAGATCGGCAGGGCCTACAGTTCTTC. Protein: CASSQDRQGLQFF.

V gene TRBV7-9 combines with J gene TRBJ2-5, with D possibly TRBD1 on 6 matching bases. Trimming took off 7 bases at V and 5 bases at J, with 8 bases between the two ends. Germline CDR1 reads SEHNR; CDR2 reads FQNEAQ (reference sequence). This CDR3 has 11 amino acids. The CDR3 sequence is CASTGAETQYF. The CDR3 nucleotides are TGTGCCAGCACAGGGGCTGAGACCCAGTACTTC.

This sequence joins TRBV5-1 and TRBJ2-7, with TRBD2 matching over 12 bases. The V gene's germline CDR1 is SGHRS and CDR2 YFSETQ. CDR3 length equals 15 residues. V dropped 0 bases and J dropped 3; count of bases not matched to a gene: 1. The CDR3 bases are TGCGCCAGCAGCTTGGGACTAGCGGGAGTCTACGAGCAGTACTTC. It translates to CASSLGLAGVYEQYF.

The gene calls are TRBV5-4 and TRBJ1-1, with 7 nucleotides matching TRBD1. Germline V lookup: CDR1 SGHNT, CDR2 YYREEE (reference sequence). V dropped 4 bases and J dropped 10; count of bases not matched to a gene: 7. The CDR3 runs to 12 residues. CDR3 amino acids: CASSLGDRRAFF. Here the CDR3 DNA reads TGTGCCAGCAGCCTCGGGGACAGAAGAGCTTTCTTT.

J is TRBJ2-3 and V is TRBV7-9; D is perhaps TRBD1 (8 bases). In germline, CDR1 is SEHNR, CDR2 FQNEAQ (reference sequence). The CDR3 has 16 amino acids. The V end lost 5 bases, the J end lost 4 bases, and 19 bases lay between the germline ends. As DNA, the CDR3 is TGTGCCAGCAGCCCAGGGGGGGCAGGGGGCGCAGATACGCAGTATTTT. Amino acid sequence: CASSPGGAGGADTQYF.

This chain joins TRBV15 and TRBJ1-5, with D uncertain. CDR1 is LNHNV, CDR2 YYDKDF, per germline (reference sequence). This CDR3 is built from 15 residues. Trimming took off 1 base at V and 3 bases at J, with 10 bases between the two ends. CDR3 DNA sequence: TGTGCCACCAGCAGAGGCGACAAGGCCAATCAGCCCCAGCATTTT. This gives the protein CATSRGDKANQPQHF. Full variable domain (outside the CDR3, taken from reference TRBV15 and TRBJ1-5): DAMVIQNPRYQVTQFGKPVTLSCSQTLNHNVMYWYQQKSSQAPKLLFHYYDKDFNNEADTPDNFQSRRPNTSFCFLDIRSPGLGDTAMYLCATSRGDKANQPQHFGDGTRLSIL.

V and J are TRBV5-1 and TRBJ2-4, with TRBD1 matching 9 bases. The CDR3 extends over 13 amino acids. Germline CDR1 reads SGHRS; CDR2 reads YFSETQ. J was trimmed by 8 bases and V by 4 bases; bases with no gene match: 4. The CDR3: CASSVDRGDIQYF. The CDR3 DNA reads TGCGCCAGCAGCGTGGACAGGGGCGACATTCAGTACTTC.

This clone was recorded once. Germline is not matched at one junction end, which may reflect a read error. The sample carries other DNA sequences with the same CDR3. J is TRBJ1-2 and V is TRBV5-4; 7 bases match TRBD1. The CDR3 is 14 amino acids. Germline values: CDR1 SGHNT, CDR2 YYREEE (reference sequence). The CDR3 bases are TGTGCTAGCAGCGCGACAGGGATAAGAGATGGCTACACCTTC. Protein: CASSATGIRDGYTF.

This chain connects TRBV28 to TRBJ2-3, with TRBD1 matching over 10 bases. V dropped 4 bases and J dropped 4; count of bases not matched to a gene: 8. This CDR3 spans 16 amino acids. CDR1 and CDR2 from the germline V gene are MDHEN and SYDVKM. The CDR3 DNA is TGTGCCAGCAGTTCAACCGACAGGGGGCCCTCAGATACGCAGTATTTT. Residues: CASSSTDRGPSDTQYF.

This clone has only a few counts. V usage is TRBV5-8 and J usage is TRBJ1-5; D is uncertain. Germline CDR1 reads SGHTS; CDR2 reads YDEGEE. CDR3 length: 13 amino acids. Trimming took 6 bases from V and 11 from J, leaving 18 bases between them. CDR3 coding DNA: TGTGCCAGCACCCCCCCGGGGAGTTTGGCCCAGCATTTT. The encoded protein is CASTPPGSLAQHF.

This clone has just one count. This chain connects TRBV29-1 to TRBJ2-2; no clear D. The CDR3 runs to 13 residues. V was pared by 4 bases and J by 2 bases, with 8 bases between. Germline loops: CDR1 SQVTM, CDR2 ANQGSEA. Written as DNA, the CDR3 is TGCAGCGTTGGTAGGAGCAACACCGGGGAGCTGTTTTTT. It codes for CSVGRSNTGELFF.

This clone came up a few times. The chain joins TRBV7-7 to TRBJ1-1; no clear D gene. Germline assignment: CDR1 SSHAT and CDR2 FNYEAQ (reference sequence). The CDR3 totals 13 residues. Trimming shortened V by 3 bases and J by 2 bases, and 7 bases separated the two germline ends. DNA of the CDR3: TGTGCCAGCAGCTTTACCACTAACACTGAAGCTTTCTTT. Its protein is CASSFTTNTEAFF.

The chain employs TRBV19 and TRBJ1-2, with D perhaps TRBD1 (5 bases). Trimming removed 3 bases at V and 0 bases at J, with 11 bases between. The CDR3 consists of 15 residues. Germline values: CDR1 LNHDA, CDR2 SQIVND (reference sequence). The CDR3 loop reads CASSIQTEANYGYTF. The CDR3 DNA follows: TGTGCCAGTAGTATCCAGACAGAAGCTAACTATGGCTACACCTTC.

This chain joins TRBV25-1 and TRBJ2-5, with TRBD1 identical over 9 bases. V dropped 7 bases and J dropped 5; count of bases not matched to a gene: 5. The CDR3 covers 13 residues. Germline CDR1 is MGHDK and CDR2 is SYGVNS. The CDR3 spells CASKQGAMETQYF. The CDR3 DNA is TGTGCCAGCAAACAGGGGGCGATGGAGACCCAGTACTTC.

The rearrangement links TRBV6-5 to TRBJ2-3; a possible D gene is TRBD2 (5 bases). The CDR3 is 13 amino acids. The V and J ends lost 6 bases and 3 bases respectively, with 10 bases between them. Germline values: CDR1 MNHEY, CDR2 SVGAGI. The CDR3 reads CASRYRDTDTQYF. CDR3 coding DNA: TGTGCCAGCAGATACCGGGATACAGATACGCAGTATTTT.